This entry lists 12 T cell receptor beta chains sequenced from one sample in a study of blood T cell repertoires in COVID-19. Sequencing was performed with immunoSEQ multiplex PCR; in TCRdb, only in-frame clones are kept and a portion is missing. The sample shows over 90,000 clones, more than 80% of them seen only once. Source material: peripheral blood. Every receptor here comes from a woman aged 60-75 years with acute or convalescent COVID-19.

The chain is built from TRBV27 and TRBJ1-2, with D perhaps TRBD1 (5 bases). Germline V gene sequence: CDR1 MNHEY, CDR2 SMNVEV (reference sequence). Trimming cost V 6 bases and J 8 bases, with 16 bases left between them. The CDR3 has 13 residues. CDR3 in DNA: TGTGCCAGCAGCCCCGTGGGGGGATACGGCTACACCTTC. It encodes CASSPVGGYGYTF.

J is TRBJ2-5 and V is TRBV3-1 (or the pseudogene TRBV3-2); a weak D match, TRBD1 (5 bases). The germline V gene encodes CDR1 LGHDT and CDR2 YNNKEL (reference sequence). This CDR3 comprises 15 residues. V was clipped by 4 bases and J by 0 bases, with 12 bases between them. For the CDR3, the DNA is TGTGCCAGCAGCCGATCAGGGCTGTACCAAGAGACCCAGTACTTC. It specifies CASSRSGLYQETQYF.

The chain combines TRBV11-3 with TRBJ1-2; weak D call: TRBD1 (6 bases). The CDR3 has 14 amino acids. The germline V gene has CDR1 SGHNT and CDR2 YENEEA. Trimming left V 2 bases short and J 6 bases short, with 13 bases between. The DNA of the CDR3 is TGTGCCAGCAGCTTAATGGGGGCTGAACATGGCTACACCTTC. Its translation: CASSLMGAEHGYTF.

In its sample, this clone was seen once. V usage is TRBV6-5 and J usage is TRBJ2-1, with 9 bases aligning to TRBD2. After removal of 3 bases from V and 4 bases from J, the junction contained 7 bases not matched to a gene. CDR1 MNHEY and CDR2 SVGAGI come from the germline V gene. The CDR3 extends over 16 amino acids. The CDR3 loop is CASSYSGTSRYNEQFF. The CDR3 region has the DNA TGTGCCAGCAGTTATTCCGGGACTAGCAGATACAATGAGCAGTTCTTC.

This rearrangement joins TRBV6-2 or TRBV6-3 to TRBJ1-1; the D is unclear. V was trimmed by 2 bases and J by 0 bases, leaving 13 bases between them. CDR3 length equals 16 residues. Per the germline V gene, CDR1 is MNHEY and CDR2 is SVGEGT. The CDR3 sequence is CASSYNPDIMNTEAFF. The CDR3 nucleotides read TGTGCCAGCAGTTACAATCCCGACATCATGAACACTGAAGCTTTCTTT.

This clone was seen only a few times. This chain joins TRBV28 and TRBJ2-3; D might be TRBD2 (6 bases). The CDR3 spans 15 residues. V lost 2 bases and J lost 1, with 10 bases in between. Per the germline V gene, CDR1 is MDHEN and CDR2 is SYDVKM. The CDR3 bases are TGTGCCAGCAGTTTAGTCGGGAGAGGCACAGATACGCAGTATTTT. Translating it yields CASSLVGRGTDTQYF. The full variable domain, rest sourced from reference TRBV28 and TRBJ2-3, is DVKVTQSSRYLVKRTGEKVFLECVQDMDHENMFWYRQDPGLGLRLIYFSYDVKMKEKGDIPEGYSVSREKKERFSLILESASTNQTSMYLCASSLVGRGTDTQYFGPGTRLTVL.

As regards this clone: Distinct nucleotide sequences in the sample also encode this CDR3. The CDR3 is CASRGTGRTEAFF. CDR3 sequence (DNA): TGTGCCAGCAGGGGGACAGGGAGGACTGAAGCTTTCTTT. The chain combines TRBV28 with TRBJ1-1; 9 nucleotides match TRBD1. This CDR3 contains 13 residues. V shed 6 bases and J 5 bases; nucleotides not matched to a gene: 4. The germline gives CDR1 MDHEN, CDR2 SYDVKM.

The chain employs TRBV12-3 or TRBV12-4 and TRBJ2-1; D unclear. V gave up 6 bases and J gave up 10 bases, with 7 bases separating them. The CDR3 loop spans 10 amino acids. This chain's CDR3 is CASSRGEQFF. CDR3 in DNA: TGTGCCAGCAGCCGCGGAGAGCAGTTCTTC.

V usage is TRBV28 and J usage is TRBJ1-5, with a tentative D call TRBD1 (6 bases). This CDR3 contains 15 residues. V was cut by 5 bases and J by 7 bases, with 18 bases left in between. Germline V CDR1 and CDR2: MDHEN, SYDVKM. The CDR3 loop is CASSMTGGYRQPQHF. The CDR3 bases are TGTGCCAGCAGTATGACAGGTGGTTATAGGCAGCCCCAGCATTTT. The entire variable domain, with the rest obtained from reference TRBV28 and TRBJ1-5, is as follows: DVKVTQSSRYLVKRTGEKVFLECVQDMDHENMFWYRQDPGLGLRLIYFSYDVKMKEKGDIPEGYSVSREKKERFSLILESASTNQTSMYLCASSMTGGYRQPQHFGDGTRLSIL.

This chain joins TRBV19 and TRBJ2-2, with 14 bases identical to TRBD2. This CDR3 has 17 residues. V lost 6 bases and J lost 2; bases outside the gene matches: 5. CDR1 LNHDA and CDR2 SQIVND come from the germline V gene (reference sequence). CDR3 nucleotide sequence: TGTGCCAGTAGATCCGGGACTAGCGGGAGAAACACCGGGGAGCTGTTTTTT. It translates to CASRSGTSGRNTGELFF.

This chain uses TRBV5-1 with TRBJ2-3; 10 bases match TRBD1. This CDR3 is 14 amino acids long. After removal of 5 bases from V and 4 bases from J, the junction contained 4 bases not matched to a gene. The germline V gene has CDR1 SGHRS and CDR2 YFSETQ. The DNA for the CDR3 is TGCGCCAGCAGTGGGGACAGGGGAGCAGATACGCAGTATTTT. As protein: CASSGDRGADTQYF.

The J gene is TRBJ2-2, the V gene TRBV7-9; no clear D gene. This CDR3 spans 12 amino acids. Trimming shortened V by 5 bases and J by 3 bases, and 4 bases separated the two germline ends. Germline values: CDR1 SEHNR, CDR2 FQNEAQ (reference sequence). The CDR3 region has the DNA TGTGCCAGCAGCCCGGACACCGGGGAGCTGTTTTTT. Translated: CASSPDTGELFF.